The 2 T cell receptor beta chains below all came from one sample that was sequenced in a study of blood T cell repertoires in COVID-19. Data came from immunoSEQ multiplex PCR; TCRdb stores just in-frame clones and leaves some out. The data contain some 31,000 clones, about 93% of them singletons. Sequences were obtained from peripheral blood. These receptors originate from a human donor in a cohort sampled during active COVID-19.

V is TRBV11-2 and J is TRBJ1-1; possible D gene TRBD1, 5 bases. The CDR3 is 14 amino acids. Trimming stripped 1 base from V and 3 bases from J, with 9 bases between. Germline V gene lookup returns CDR1 SGHAT and CDR2 FQNNGV. The CDR3 reads CASSLGGGDTEAFF. CDR3 nucleotide sequence: TGTGCCAGCAGCTTAGGCGGGGGGGACACTGAAGCTTTCTTT. Complete variable domain (other parts from reference TRBV11-2 and TRBJ1-1): EAGVAQSPRYKIIEKRQSVAFWCNPISGHATLYWYQQILGQGPKLLIQFQNNGVVDDSQLPKDRFSAERLKGVDSTLKIQPAKLEDSAVYLCASSLGGGDTEAFFGQGTRLTVV.

The rearrangement uses TRBV15 and TRBJ1-6, with TRBD1 identical over 8 bases. CDR1 and CDR2 from the germline V gene are LNHNV and YYDKDF (reference sequence). CDR3 length equals 15 residues. The V and J ends lost 2 bases and 12 bases, in that order; junction bases with no gene match: 9. The CDR3 region is CATSRIPTGALPLHF. CDR3 bases: TGTGCCACCAGCAGAATACCGACAGGGGCTTTACCCCTCCACTTT.